Shown below are 32 T cell receptor beta chains from a single sample sequenced in a study of OX40 agonist ivuxolimab in advanced cancers. Method: immunoSEQ multiplex PCR; TCRdb's copy keeps in-frame clones and lacks some. The sample contains 100,000 to 150,000 clones, about nine tenths of which appear only once. Sequencing used CD4+ or CD8+ T cells sorted from blood, obtained in a trial of the OX40 agonist ivuxolimab. The receptors derive from an adult with an advanced solid tumor such as melanoma, head and neck, liver or kidney cancer.

The J gene is TRBJ1-4, the V gene TRBV5-8; TRBD1 matches 7 bases. CDR1 is SGHTS, CDR2 YDEGEE, per germline. The CDR3 is 17 residues long. The trim removed 2 bases at V and 0 bases at J, leaving 7 bases unmatched. This CDR3 reads CASSLGQVPPTNEKLFF. CDR3 coding DNA: TGTGCCAGCAGCTTAGGACAGGTTCCGCCAACTAATGAAAAACTGTTTTTT.

The chain is built from TRBV11-2 and TRBJ1-1; D is perhaps TRBD1 (5 bases). Trimming stripped 3 bases from V and 3 bases from J, with 8 bases between. The CDR3 extends over 13 amino acids. CDR1 SGHAT and CDR2 FQNNGV come from the germline V gene. The DNA of the CDR3 is TGTGCCAGCAGCTTGGGACTTTACACTGAAGCTTTCTTT. Residues: CASSLGLYTEAFF.

The V call is TRBV28, the J call TRBJ2-5; no firm D call. V dropped 2 bases and J dropped 4 bases, with 11 bases sitting between them. The germline gives CDR1 MDHEN, CDR2 SYDVKM. The CDR3 is made up of 14 amino acids. The CDR3 DNA is TGTGCCAGCAGTTTAAATCCCAGCAGAGAGACCCAGTACTTC. This codes for CASSLNPSRETQYF.

The chain employs TRBV11-2 and TRBJ2-7, with D possibly called TRBD1 or TRBD2 (5 bases each). The length of the CDR3 is 13 residues. The V gene's germline CDR1 is SGHAT and CDR2 FQNNGV. Between the trimmed V and J ends, which lost 3 bases and 3 bases, there was a span of 9 bases. Here the CDR3 reads CASSLGDSYEQYF. The CDR3, as DNA: TGTGCCAGCAGCTTGGGAGACAGCTACGAGCAGTACTTC.

V is TRBV6-6 and J is TRBJ2-1; TRBD2 agrees at 13 bases. The CDR3 sequence is 15 residues long. The J segment lost 8 bases and the V segment lost 5 bases, leaving 6 bases of the junction unmatched. CDR1 and CDR2 from the germline V gene are MNHNY and SVGAGI (reference sequence). The CDR3 sequence is CASSRTSGRWDEQFF. The CDR3 DNA sequence: TGTGCCAGCAGTCGGACTAGCGGGAGATGGGATGAGCAGTTCTTC.

This clone was seen more than once but under ten times. The CDR3 DNA reads as TGTGCCAGCAGCGTAGCTACGAAGGCGGGCGAGCAGTACTTC. Translated: CASSVATKAGEQYF. The rearrangement uses TRBV9 and TRBJ2-7; D possibly corresponds to TRBD2 (5 bases). The CDR3 extends over 14 amino acids. The V gene's germline CDR1 is SGDLS and CDR2 YYNGEE. The V end lost 0 bases, the J end lost 6 bases, and 13 bases lay between the germline ends.

The chain uses TRBV4-3 and TRBJ2-2, with 8 bases lining up with TRBD1. The germline V gene has CDR1 LGHNA and CDR2 YSLEER. The J segment lost 1 base and the V segment lost 6 bases, leaving 7 bases of the junction unmatched. This CDR3 comprises 16 residues. The CDR3 DNA is TGCGCCAGCAGTCTTCACACAGGGGGGAACACCGGGGAGCTGTTTTTT. Translating it yields CASSLHTGGNTGELFF.

As for this clone: Other nucleotide sequences from this sample produce the same CDR3. The rearrangement links TRBV9 to TRBJ2-4, with 7 positions matching TRBD2. The CDR3 sequence is 15 residues long. Germline CDR1 and CDR2: SGDLS and YYNGEE. Trimming removed 3 bases from V and 4 bases from J; junction bases left unmatched: 7. The CDR3 region is CASSGAGTKKNIQYF. CDR3 bases: TGTGCCAGCAGCGGAGCCGGGACTAAAAAAAACATTCAGTACTTC. Combining the CDR3 with reference TRBV9 and TRBJ2-4 gives the whole variable domain DSGVTQTPKHLITATGQRVTLRCSPRSGDLSVYWYQQSLDQGLQFLIQYYNGEERAKGNILERFSAQQFPDLHSELNLSSLELGDSALYFCASSGAGTKKNIQYFGAGTRLSVL.

CDR3 loop: CASGQGGGYTF. The CDR3 nucleotides read TGTGCTAGTGGCCAGGGCGGTGGCTACACCTTC. The rearrangement joins TRBV12-5 to TRBJ1-2; D is perhaps TRBD1 (5 bases). The CDR3 spans 11 residues. Trimming cost V 6 bases and J 7 bases, with 9 bases left between them. The germline gives CDR1 LGHNT, CDR2 FRNRAP. Drawing the rest from reference TRBV12-5 and TRBJ1-2, the complete variable domain is DARVTQTPRHKVTEMGQEVTMRCQPILGHNTVFWYRQTMMQGLELLAYFRNRAPLDDSGMPKDRFSAEMPDATLATLKIQPSEPRDSAVYFCASGQGGGYTFGSGTRLTVV.

The chain combines TRBV18 with TRBJ2-1; TRBD2 aligns across 7 bases. The length of the CDR3 is 14 residues. CDR1 is KGHSH, CDR2 LQKENI, per germline. J was trimmed by 6 bases and V by 2 bases; bases with no gene match: 4. The CDR3 loop is CASSPAGAGNEQFF. DNA of the CDR3: TGTGCCAGCTCACCAGCGGGAGCGGGCAATGAGCAGTTCTTC. Variable domain in full (rest from reference TRBV18 and TRBJ2-1): NAGVMQNPRHLVRRRGQEARLRCSPMKGHSHVYWYRQLPEEGLKFMVYLQKENIIDESGMPKERFSAEFPKEGPSILRIQQVVRGDSAAYFCASSPAGAGNEQFFGPGTRLTVL.

This sequence joins TRBV19 and TRBJ2-2; TRBD1 matches at 8 bases. The CDR3 contains 15 residues. Per germline, CDR1 LNHDA and CDR2 SQIVND (reference sequence). After removal of 4 bases from V and 4 bases from J, the junction contained 5 bases not matched to a gene. CDR3 residues: CASSTQGALTGELFF. CDR3 DNA sequence: TGTGCCAGTAGTACCCAGGGGGCCCTCACCGGGGAGCTGTTTTTT.

The chain links TRBV27 to TRBJ2-5; the D is unclear. Trimming removed 6 bases from V and 5 bases from J, with 13 bases in between. The CDR3 length is 13 residues. Germline V gene data show CDR1 as MNHEY and CDR2 as SMNVEV (reference sequence). CDR3 nucleotides: TGTGCCAGCAGCCTACGGTATGGGGAGACCCAGTACTTC. Its translation: CASSLRYGETQYF.

The J gene is TRBJ2-7, the V gene TRBV7-9, with a tentative D call TRBD2 (6 bases). Trimming pared 5 bases from V and 1 base from J, leaving 12 bases between. This CDR3 contains 14 residues. The V gene's germline CDR1 is SEHNR and CDR2 FQNEAQ (reference sequence). CDR3 sequence reads: CASSQGGRSYEQYF. The CDR3 DNA is TGTGCCAGCAGCCAGGGAGGAAGATCCTACGAGCAGTACTTC.

This chain links TRBV7-2 with TRBJ2-1; D may be TRBD1 (6 bases). V lost 6 bases and J 9 bases, leaving 27 bases between the germline ends. The germline gives CDR1 SGHTA, CDR2 FQGNSA. This CDR3 comprises 17 residues. The CDR3 is CASSFRIRLQGQAEQFF. The CDR3 DNA is TGTGCCAGCAGTTTTAGGATCCGCCTGCAGGGGCAGGCTGAGCAGTTCTTC.

This chain uses TRBV7-6 with TRBJ1-1; tentative D call: TRBD1 (6 bases). CDR1 and CDR2 from the germline V gene are SGHVS and FNYEAQ. The V gene lost 1 base and the J gene lost 1 base, with 7 bases spanning the gap. This CDR3 contains 14 residues. The CDR3 DNA reads as TGTGCCAGCAGCTTAGTGGACAGGAACACTGAAGCTTTCTTT. Protein: CASSLVDRNTEAFF.

The J gene is TRBJ2-1, the V gene TRBV28, with 9 nucleotides matching TRBD2. Germline-derived CDR1 and CDR2 are MDHEN and SYDVKM. The CDR3 consists of 15 residues. J gave up 4 bases and V 3 bases, and 4 bases lay outside the gene matches. Here the CDR3 reads CASSFRTSDYNEQFF. For the CDR3, the DNA is TGTGCCAGCAGTTTCCGGACTAGCGATTACAATGAGCAGTTCTTC.

The chain recombines TRBV1 with TRBJ2-2; TRBD2, the table's D call, was not compared with the DNA. TRBV1 has pseudogene status. CDR3 size: 19 residues. The CDR3 nucleotides are TGCACCAGCAGGCGACTAGCGGGAGGGCCCCAGTCTGACACCGGGGAGCTGTTTTTT. As protein: CTSRRLAGGPQSDTGELFF.

The V and J genes are TRBV30 and TRBJ1-5, with D perhaps TRBD1 (6 bases). Germline V gene sequence: CDR1 GTSNPN, CDR2 SVGIG (reference sequence). The CDR3 consists of 13 residues. The V and J ends lost 0 bases and 6 bases respectively, with 9 bases between them. CDR3 amino acids: CAWSVSGAQPQHF. CDR3 coding DNA: TGTGCCTGGAGTGTTTCAGGGGCTCAGCCCCAGCATTTT.

The V gene is TRBV28, the J gene TRBJ2-1; 9 nucleotides match TRBD2. This CDR3 contains 14 residues. The germline V gene has CDR1 MDHEN and CDR2 SYDVKM. After removal of 3 bases from V and 6 bases from J, the junction contained 3 bases not matched to a gene. In nucleotides, the CDR3 is TGTGCCAGCAGTTTCGCGGGAGGGTTCAATGAGCAGTTCTTC. Protein product: CASSFAGGFNEQFF.

The rearrangement joins TRBV19 to TRBJ1-2, with 11 bases identical to TRBD1. Germline V gene sequence: CDR1 LNHDA, CDR2 SQIVND (reference sequence). This CDR3 is built from 16 residues. The ends lost 7 bases at V and 0 bases at J; junction bases unmatched: 7. Written as DNA, the CDR3 is TGTGCCAGTACCGCGGACAGGGGGCCATCTAACTATGGCTACACCTTC. Its translation is CASTADRGPSNYGYTF.

The J gene is TRBJ1-2, the V gene TRBV7-3; the match to TRBD1 covers 9 bases. V shed 1 base, J shed 11 bases, and the junction held 11 bases outside the gene matches. The CDR3 has 15 amino acids. Germline V gene sequence: CDR1 SGHTA, CDR2 FQGTGA. The CDR3 sequence is CASSLNPQGASGYTF. In nucleotides, the CDR3 is TGTGCCAGCAGCTTAAATCCACAGGGGGCAAGTGGTTACACCTTC.

The chain carries TRBV6-5 and TRBJ1-2; 7 nucleotides align to TRBD1. The CDR3 sequence is 15 residues long. Germline V gene sequence: CDR1 MNHEY, CDR2 SVGAGI. V trimming: 4 bases; J trimming: 9 bases; junction bases outside the gene matches: 14. CDR3 in DNA: TGTGCCAGCAGTTCCGACCGGCAGGGACAGATAAGCTACACCTTC. Translated: CASSSDRQGQISYTF.

The chain is built from TRBV5-1 and TRBJ2-1; D assignment may be TRBD1 or TRBD2 (6 bases each). V was cut by 0 bases and J by 0 bases, with 10 bases left in between. Germline V gene lookup returns CDR1 SGHRS and CDR2 YFSETQ. The CDR3 is 16 residues long. The CDR3 nucleotides are TGCGCCAGCAGCTTGGGGGGGGCGAGCTCCTACAATGAGCAGTTCTTC. Protein product: CASSLGGASSYNEQFF.

The chain has TRBV15 and TRBJ2-3; 11 bases map to TRBD2. CDR3 length: 17 amino acids. Looked up from germline, CDR1 is LNHNV and CDR2 is YYDKDF (reference sequence). The junction had 13 bases not matched to a gene; V was cut back by 5 bases and J by 6 bases. CDR3 sequence (DNA): TGTGCCACCAGCCAGATTCCGACTAGCGGGACCGTGGATACGCAGTATTTT. Translated: CATSQIPTSGTVDTQYF.

This sequence joins TRBV30 and TRBJ2-4; 8 positions agree with TRBD2. The germline V gene has CDR1 GTSNPN and CDR2 SVGIG (reference sequence). The CDR3 loop spans 12 amino acids. V was clipped by 5 bases and J by 9 bases; unmatched bases: 6. This CDR3 reads CAWSDSGGIQYF. Written as DNA, the CDR3 is TGTGCCTGGTCCGACAGCGGGGGCATTCAGTACTTC.

CDR3 in amino acids: CASTQGVSEGGELFF. As DNA, the CDR3 is TGTGCCAGCACCCAGGGGGTCTCCGAGGGCGGGGAGCTGTTTTTT. This chain uses TRBV5-8 with TRBJ2-2; 7 bases fit TRBD1. The CDR3 runs 15 residues. Germline CDR1 SGHTS, CDR2 YDEGEE. V lost 6 bases and J lost 7; bases outside the gene matches: 12.

The rearrangement links TRBV6-5 to TRBJ1-2, with D unresolved. Germline assignment: CDR1 MNHEY and CDR2 SVGAGI. The CDR3 runs to 15 residues. The V gene lost 5 bases and the J gene lost 8 bases, with 21 bases spanning the gap. The CDR3 DNA follows: TGTGCCAGCAGTGGACCCGGCTCCGGCCCGGGGGGCTACACCTTC. It codes for CASSGPGSGPGGYTF.

This clone was observed a few times. This rearrangement joins TRBV2 to TRBJ1-2; 9 nucleotides line up with TRBD1. This CDR3 contains 12 residues. The germline V gene encodes CDR1 SNHLY and CDR2 FYNNEI. V trimming: 9 bases; J trimming: 7 bases; junction bases outside the gene matches: 6. CDR3 nucleotide sequence: TGTGCCAGGATAGGGACAGGGCTTGGCTACACCTTC. Residues: CARIGTGLGYTF. The variable domain in full, with the rest retrieved from reference TRBV2 and TRBJ1-2, is EPEVTQTPSHQVTQMGQEVILRCVPISNHLYFYWYRQILGQKVEFLVSFYNNEISEKSEIFDDQFSVERPDGSNFTLKIRSTKLEDSAMYFCARIGTGLGYTFGSGTRLTVV.

This chain links TRBV27 with TRBJ2-5, with D possibly being TRBD2 (6 bases). In germline, CDR1 is MNHEY, CDR2 SMNVEV (reference sequence). CDR3 length: 13 residues. Trimming removed 5 bases at V and 4 bases at J, with 11 bases between. The CDR3 region is CASSPPGGETQYF. In DNA, the CDR3 is TGTGCCAGCAGTCCTCCCGGGGGAGAGACCCAGTACTTC.

V usage is TRBV7-2 and J usage is TRBJ2-7; 10 positions agree with TRBD1. Trimming removed 1 base from V and 3 bases from J; junction bases left unmatched: 6. The CDR3 has 16 residues. From germline, CDR1 is SGHTA and CDR2 FQGNSA. For the CDR3, the DNA is TGTGCCAGCAGCTTAGTCGGGACAGGGGTTAACTACGAGCAGTACTTC. It specifies CASSLVGTGVNYEQYF.

The chain is built from TRBV4-2 and TRBJ2-1; the D is unclear. V lost 0 bases and J 4 bases, leaving 10 bases between the germline ends. The CDR3 is made up of 15 amino acids. Germline V gene data show CDR1 as LGHNA and CDR2 as YNFKEQ. The CDR3 spells CASSQDGEDYNEQFF. As DNA, the CDR3 is TGTGCCAGCAGCCAAGATGGAGAGGATTACAATGAGCAGTTCTTC.

The V and J genes are TRBV21-1 and TRBJ1-1. TRBV21-1 is reported as a pseudogene. This CDR3 is 16 amino acids long. CDR3 amino acids: CASSKVGAREAPEAFF. DNA of the CDR3: TGTGCCAGCAGCAAAGTAGGAGCCAGGGAGGCCCCTGAAGCTTTCTTT.